This TCR beta chain was captured in a study of blood T cell repertoires in COVID-19. Background on the study: Specimens from acute and convalescent COVID-19 originated in the United States, Italy and Spain.

This CDR3 contains 13 residues. Germline CDR1 SGHRS, CDR2 YFSETQ. With 0 bases removed from V and 4 bases from J, the gap between germline ends came to 7 bases. TCRdb keeps only in-frame clones here, not all; method: immunoSEQ multiplex PCR. The top ten hold about 4.2% of the sample, which has around 270,000 clones, around 89% seen once. What was sequenced was peripheral blood. This TCR derives from a man aged 40-55 years with acute or convalescent COVID-19. The chain joins TRBV5-1 to TRBJ1-1; D not resolved. The CDR3 DNA sequence: TGCGCCAGCAGCTTGGGGAGGGCCACTGAAGCTTTCTTT. Its protein is CASSLGRATEAFF.